This TCR beta chain was captured in a study of Ad26.COV2.S vaccination and SARS-CoV-2 variants. Findings and caveats of the study: Ad26.COV2.S recipients had broader spike-specific TCRs (P = 0.0014). Vaccine and placebo recipients had comparable breadth of non-spike TCRs. Reports say spike-specific CD8+ and CD4+ T cell responses covered substantial breadth after vaccination.

Here immunoSEQ multiplex PCR was the method, and the copy in TCRdb shows in-frame clones only, minus some. The sample consists of 75,000 to 100,000 clones, 82% of them appearing once. With 3 bases clipped from V and 2 bases from J, the junction kept 2 bases outside the gene matches. CDR1 and CDR2 from the germline V gene are MNHEY and SVGEGT. The length of the CDR3 is 14 residues. Regarding this clone: The antigen is undetermined.

The V and J genes are TRBV6-2 or TRBV6-3 and TRBJ2-5; 8 positions agree with TRBD1. This material consisted of peripheral blood, taken after recovery from COVID-19. The source of this sequence is a human donor who had recovered from COVID-19. CDR3 DNA: TGTGCCAGCAGTTATCGGACAGGGCAAGAGACCCAGTACTTC. Amino acid sequence: CASSYRTGQETQYF.